This TCR beta chain was profiled in a study of blood T cell repertoires in COVID-19. Across the study: Italy, Spain and the United States were the sources of the convalescent and acute COVID-19 samples.

The germline CDR1 and CDR2 sequences are SEHNR and FQNEAQ (reference sequence). The CDR3 loop spans 15 amino acids. Between the trimmed V and J ends, which lost 1 base and 1 base, there was a span of 8 bases. Under the authors' procedure: Reference gene primer amplification in the assay estimated nucleated cell counts. Clones were sequenced by immunoSEQ multiplex PCR, and TCRdb holds only the in-frame ones, with some missing. V and J calls and clone size are as listed in that table; D and trimming were resolved from the DNA. The sample shows about 200,000 clones, 89% of them seen only once. Adults between about 18 and 95 years of age took part from more than 20 US areas.

What was sequenced was PBMCs or T cells enriched from blood (not recorded which). The receptor was derived from a woman aged 40 to 55 with acute COVID-19. This chain joins TRBV7-9 and TRBJ1-3, with a weak D call TRBD1 (6 bases). CDR3 residues: CASSLDQGSGNTIYF. The DNA of the CDR3 is TGTGCCAGCAGCTTAGACCAGGGGTCTGGAAACACCATATATTTT.